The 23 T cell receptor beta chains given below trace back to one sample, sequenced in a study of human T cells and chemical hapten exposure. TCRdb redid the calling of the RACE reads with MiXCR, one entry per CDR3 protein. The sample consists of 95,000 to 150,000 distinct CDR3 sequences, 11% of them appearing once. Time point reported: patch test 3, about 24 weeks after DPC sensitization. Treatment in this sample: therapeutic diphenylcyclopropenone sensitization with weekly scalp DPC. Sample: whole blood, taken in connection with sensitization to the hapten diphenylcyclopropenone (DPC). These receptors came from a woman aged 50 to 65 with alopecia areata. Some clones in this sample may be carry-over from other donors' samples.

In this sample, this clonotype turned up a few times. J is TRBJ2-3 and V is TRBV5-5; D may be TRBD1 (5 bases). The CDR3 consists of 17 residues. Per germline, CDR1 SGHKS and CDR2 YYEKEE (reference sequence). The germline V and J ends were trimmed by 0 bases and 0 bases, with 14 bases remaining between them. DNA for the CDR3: TGTGCCAGCAGCTTGGATAGGGGTGATTATAGCACAGATACGCAGTATTTT. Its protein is CASSLDRGDYSTDTQYF.

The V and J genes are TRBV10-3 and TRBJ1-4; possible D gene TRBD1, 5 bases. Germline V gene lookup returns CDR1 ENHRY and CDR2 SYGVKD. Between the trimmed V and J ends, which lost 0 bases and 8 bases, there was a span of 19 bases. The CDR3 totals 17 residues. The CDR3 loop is CAISESRLDGGGEKLFF. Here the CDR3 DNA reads TGTGCCATCAGTGAGTCCCGCCTCGACGGGGGTGGGGAAAAACTGTTTTTT.

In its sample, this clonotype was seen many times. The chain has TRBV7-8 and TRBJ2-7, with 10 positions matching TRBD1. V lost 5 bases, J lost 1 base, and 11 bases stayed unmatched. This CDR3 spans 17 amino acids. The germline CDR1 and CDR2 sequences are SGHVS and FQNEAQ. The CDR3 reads CASSRMGTGALSYEQYF. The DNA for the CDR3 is TGTGCCAGCAGCCGCATGGGGACAGGGGCACTTTCCTACGAGCAGTACTTC.

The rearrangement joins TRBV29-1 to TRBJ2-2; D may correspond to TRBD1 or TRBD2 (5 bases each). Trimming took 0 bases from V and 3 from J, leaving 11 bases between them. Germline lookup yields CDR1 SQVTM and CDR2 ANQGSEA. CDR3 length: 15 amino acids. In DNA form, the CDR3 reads TGCAGCGTTGAAGAGGGGCTAGCCGACACCGGGGAGCTGTTTTTT. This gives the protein CSVEEGLADTGELFF.

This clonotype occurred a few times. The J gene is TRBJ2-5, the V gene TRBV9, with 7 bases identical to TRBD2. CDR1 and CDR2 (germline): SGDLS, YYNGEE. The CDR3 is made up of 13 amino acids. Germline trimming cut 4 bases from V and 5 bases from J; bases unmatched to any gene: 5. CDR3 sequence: CASSCSGSETQYF. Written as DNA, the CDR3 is TGTGCCAGCAGCTGTAGCGGGTCGGAGACCCAGTACTTC.

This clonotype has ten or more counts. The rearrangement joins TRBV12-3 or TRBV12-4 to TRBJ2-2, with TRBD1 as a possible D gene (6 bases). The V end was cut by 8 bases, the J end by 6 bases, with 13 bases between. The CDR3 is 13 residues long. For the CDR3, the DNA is TGTGCCAGCGGAACAGGGTTTGCCGGGGAGCTGTTTTTT. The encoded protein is CASGTGFAGELFF.

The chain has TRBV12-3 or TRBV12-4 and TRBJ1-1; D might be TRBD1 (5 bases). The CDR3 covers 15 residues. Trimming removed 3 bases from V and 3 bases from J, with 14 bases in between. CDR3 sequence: CASSLSGGGHTEAFF. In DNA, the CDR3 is TGTGCCAGCAGTTTGAGCGGGGGTGGGCACACTGAAGCTTTCTTT.

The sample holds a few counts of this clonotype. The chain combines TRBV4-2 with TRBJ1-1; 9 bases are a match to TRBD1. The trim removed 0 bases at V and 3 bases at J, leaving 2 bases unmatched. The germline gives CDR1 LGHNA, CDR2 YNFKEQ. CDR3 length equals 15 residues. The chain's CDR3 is CASSQEQGADTEAFF. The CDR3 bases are TGTGCCAGCAGCCAAGAACAGGGGGCCGACACTGAAGCTTTCTTT.

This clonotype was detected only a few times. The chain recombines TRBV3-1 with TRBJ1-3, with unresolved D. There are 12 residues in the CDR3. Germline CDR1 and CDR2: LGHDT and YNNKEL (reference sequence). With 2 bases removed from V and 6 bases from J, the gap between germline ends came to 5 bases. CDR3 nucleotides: TGTGCCAGCAGCCAACGGGAAAACACCATATATTTT. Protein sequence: CASSQRENTIYF.

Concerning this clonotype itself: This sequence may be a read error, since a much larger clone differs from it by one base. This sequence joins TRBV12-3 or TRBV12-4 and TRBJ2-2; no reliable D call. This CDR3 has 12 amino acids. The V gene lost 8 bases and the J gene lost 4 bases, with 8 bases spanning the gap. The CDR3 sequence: CASARSTGELFF. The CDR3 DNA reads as TGTGCCAGCGCCCGGAGCACCGGGGAGCTGTTTTTT.

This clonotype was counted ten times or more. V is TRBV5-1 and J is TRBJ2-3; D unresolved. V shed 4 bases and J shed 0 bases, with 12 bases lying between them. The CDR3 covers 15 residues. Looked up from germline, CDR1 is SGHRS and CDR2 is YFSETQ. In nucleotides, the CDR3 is TGCGCCAGCAGCGTTGAATCCCGTAGCACAGATACGCAGTATTTT. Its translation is CASSVESRSTDTQYF.

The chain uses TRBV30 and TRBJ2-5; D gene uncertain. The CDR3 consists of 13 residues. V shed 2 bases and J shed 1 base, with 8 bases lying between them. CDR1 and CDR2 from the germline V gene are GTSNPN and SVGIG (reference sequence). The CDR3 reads CAWSNLFQETQYF. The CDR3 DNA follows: TGTGCCTGGAGTAACCTCTTCCAAGAGACCCAGTACTTC.

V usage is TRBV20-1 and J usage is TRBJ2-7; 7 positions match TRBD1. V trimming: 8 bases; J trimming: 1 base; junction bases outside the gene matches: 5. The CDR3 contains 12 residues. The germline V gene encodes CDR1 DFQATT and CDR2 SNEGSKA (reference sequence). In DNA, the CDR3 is TGCAGTACGGACAGGTTTTCCTACGAGCAGTACTTC. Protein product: CSTDRFSYEQYF.

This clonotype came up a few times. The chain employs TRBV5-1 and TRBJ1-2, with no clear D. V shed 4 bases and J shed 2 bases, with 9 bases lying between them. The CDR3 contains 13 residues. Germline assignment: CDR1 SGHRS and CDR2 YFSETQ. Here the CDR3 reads CASSIILNYGYTF. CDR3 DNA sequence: TGCGCCAGCAGCATAATCCTAAACTATGGCTACACCTTC.

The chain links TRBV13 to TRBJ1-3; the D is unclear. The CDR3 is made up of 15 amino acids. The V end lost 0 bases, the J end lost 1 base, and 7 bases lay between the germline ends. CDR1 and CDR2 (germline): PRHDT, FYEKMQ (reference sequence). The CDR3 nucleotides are TGTGCCAGCAGCTTAGGGCAGCCTTCTGGAAACACCATATATTTT. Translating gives CASSLGQPSGNTIYF.

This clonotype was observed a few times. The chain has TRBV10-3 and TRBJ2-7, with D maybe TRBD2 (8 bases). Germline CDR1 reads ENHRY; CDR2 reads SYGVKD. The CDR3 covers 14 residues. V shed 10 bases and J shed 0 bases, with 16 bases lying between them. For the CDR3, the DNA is TGTGCCACCAGGGGGGGGACTAGCTCCTACGAGCAGTACTTC. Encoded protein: CATRGGTSSYEQYF.

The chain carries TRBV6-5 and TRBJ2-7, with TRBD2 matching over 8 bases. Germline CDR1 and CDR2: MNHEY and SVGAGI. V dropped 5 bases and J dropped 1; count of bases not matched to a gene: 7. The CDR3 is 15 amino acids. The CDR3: CASSETSGRSYEQYF. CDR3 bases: TGTGCCAGCAGTGAAACTAGCGGCCGGTCCTACGAGCAGTACTTC.

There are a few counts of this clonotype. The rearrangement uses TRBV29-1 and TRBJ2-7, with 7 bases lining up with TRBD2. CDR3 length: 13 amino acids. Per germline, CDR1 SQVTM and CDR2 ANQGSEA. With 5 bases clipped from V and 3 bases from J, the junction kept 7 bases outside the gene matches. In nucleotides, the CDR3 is TGCAGCGTTTTTGGGGGAGGGCTCTACGAGCAGTACTTC. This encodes CSVFGGGLYEQYF.

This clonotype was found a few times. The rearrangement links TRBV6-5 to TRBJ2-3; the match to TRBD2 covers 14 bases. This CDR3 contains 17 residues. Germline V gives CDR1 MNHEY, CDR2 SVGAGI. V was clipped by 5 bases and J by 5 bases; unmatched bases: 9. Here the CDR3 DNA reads TGTGCCAGCAGTAACACCGGGACTAGCGGGGGAGTAGATACGCAGTATTTT. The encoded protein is CASSNTGTSGGVDTQYF.

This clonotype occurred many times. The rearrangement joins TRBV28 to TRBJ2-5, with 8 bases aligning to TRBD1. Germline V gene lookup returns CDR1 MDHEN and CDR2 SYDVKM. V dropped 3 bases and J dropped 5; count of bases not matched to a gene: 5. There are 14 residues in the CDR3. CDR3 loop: CASSFRGQLETQYF. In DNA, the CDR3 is TGTGCCAGCAGTTTCAGGGGGCAATTGGAGACCCAGTACTTC.

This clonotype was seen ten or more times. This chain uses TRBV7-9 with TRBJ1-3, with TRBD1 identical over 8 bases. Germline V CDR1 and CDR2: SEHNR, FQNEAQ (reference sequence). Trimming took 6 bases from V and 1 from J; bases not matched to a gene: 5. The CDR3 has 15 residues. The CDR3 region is CASSSQGVSGNTIYF. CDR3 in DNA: TGTGCCAGCAGTTCACAGGGGGTTTCTGGAAACACCATATATTTT.

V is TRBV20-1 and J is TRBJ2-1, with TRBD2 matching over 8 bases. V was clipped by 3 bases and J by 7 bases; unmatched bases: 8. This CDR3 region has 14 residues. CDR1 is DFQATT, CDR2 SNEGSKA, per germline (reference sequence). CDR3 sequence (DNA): TGCAGTGCTAGCCCTAGCGGGTTGGGGAATGAGCAGTTCTTC. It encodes CSASPSGLGNEQFF.

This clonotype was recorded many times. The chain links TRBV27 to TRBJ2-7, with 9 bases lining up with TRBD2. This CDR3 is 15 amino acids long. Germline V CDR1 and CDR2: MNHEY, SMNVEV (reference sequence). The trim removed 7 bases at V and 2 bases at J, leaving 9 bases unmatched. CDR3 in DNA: TGTGCCAGCACCCCCCGACTAGCGGCAGCCTACGAGCAGTACTTC. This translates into CASTPRLAAAYEQYF.